These 20 T cell receptor beta chains share one sample of origin, sequenced in a study of blood T cell repertoires in COVID-19. Generated by immunoSEQ multiplex PCR, the TCRdb table keeps only in-frame clones and is missing some. Among about 300,000 clones listed, just under 90% were seen once. The source material was peripheral blood. These receptors all stem from a woman aged 25 to 39 with COVID-19, enrolled during active disease.

V usage is TRBV27 and J usage is TRBJ1-6; TRBD1 might be the D (6 bases). CDR3 length equals 15 residues. Trimming took off 2 bases at V and 6 bases at J, with 11 bases between the two ends. Germline CDR1 and CDR2: MNHEY and SMNVEV (reference sequence). The CDR3 reads CASSLAPGANSPLHF. CDR3 bases: TGTGCCAGCAGTTTAGCGCCAGGGGCTAATTCACCCCTCCACTTT.

The chain joins TRBV6-5 to TRBJ1-4, with D perhaps TRBD1 (6 bases). Germline V gene sequence: CDR1 MNHEY, CDR2 SVGAGI. V shed 4 bases and J shed 7 bases, with 16 bases lying between them. The CDR3 is 15 residues long. For the CDR3, the DNA is TGTGCCAGCAGTTCCTCGGGGGGGGCGGGTGAAAAACTGTTTTTT. Its protein product is CASSSSGGAGEKLFF.

V usage is TRBV11-2 and J usage is TRBJ2-5; 9 bases are shared with TRBD1. This CDR3 is built from 13 residues. Germline V lookup: CDR1 SGHAT, CDR2 FQNNGV. The trim removed 8 bases at V and 5 bases at J, leaving 6 bases unmatched. The CDR3 DNA is TGTGCCAGCGGACAGGGGTTTTCGGAGACCCAGTACTTC. Its translation is CASGQGFSETQYF.

CDR3 sequence (DNA): TGTGCCACCAGCGGGACAGGGCGTCGGACCCAGTACTTC. Translation gives CATSGTGRRTQYF. The chain uses TRBV12-3 or TRBV12-4 and TRBJ2-5; 9 bases are a match to TRBD1. With V trimmed by 10 bases and J by 7 bases, 10 bases remained unmatched. This CDR3 is 13 amino acids long.

The chain couples TRBV5-1 to TRBJ2-5; D might be TRBD1 (6 bases). V lost 2 bases and J 1 base, leaving 12 bases between the germline ends. CDR3 size: 15 residues. Germline CDR1 and CDR2: SGHRS and YFSETQ. The DNA for the CDR3 is TGCGCCAGCAGCTTACAGGGCATGGGCCAAGAGACCCAGTACTTC. Translation: CASSLQGMGQETQYF.

This chain connects TRBV2 to TRBJ1-5; TRBD1 might be the D (5 bases). This CDR3 is 14 amino acids long. The germline V and J ends were trimmed by 3 bases and 2 bases, with 8 bases remaining between them. Looked up from germline, CDR1 is SNHLY and CDR2 is FYNNEI. The DNA for the CDR3 is TGTGCCAGCAGTGAGACCAGGGGCAATCAGCCCCAGCATTTT. It is translated as CASSETRGNQPQHF.

V gene TRBV5-1 combines with J gene TRBJ2-1, with 8 bases identical to TRBD1. CDR1 and CDR2 (germline): SGHRS, YFSETQ. The trim removed 5 bases at V and 3 bases at J, leaving 7 bases unmatched. The CDR3 sequence is 15 residues long. The CDR3 DNA sequence: TGCGCCAGCAGGGGGACAGGCCTCCGCTACAATGAGCAGTTCTTC. It translates to CASRGTGLRYNEQFF.

The rearrangement links TRBV30 to TRBJ1-4, with D unresolved. V gave up 4 bases and J gave up 4 bases, with 13 bases separating them. The germline V gene encodes CDR1 GTSNPN and CDR2 SVGIG (reference sequence). There are 14 residues in the CDR3. For the CDR3, the DNA is TGTGCCTGGACGGAGTGGTTTGGTAATGAAAAACTGTTTTTT. As protein: CAWTEWFGNEKLFF.

The chain carries TRBV18 and TRBJ1-4; D is uncertain. Trimming removed 4 bases from V and 5 bases from J, with 8 bases in between. Germline V lookup: CDR1 KGHSH, CDR2 LQKENI. This CDR3 has 13 amino acids. The CDR3 DNA reads TGTGCCAGCTCACGAGGTCGAAATGAAAAACTGTTTTTT. Translation: CASSRGRNEKLFF.

J is TRBJ1-1 and V is TRBV5-6; TRBD1 is a possible D gene (5 bases). V shed 2 bases and J shed 1 base, with 12 bases lying between them. CDR1 and CDR2 from the germline V gene are SGHDT and YYEEEE. There are 15 residues in the CDR3. The CDR3 bases are TGTGCCAGCAGCTTTACAGGCCTCGGGAACACTGAAGCTTTCTTT. The encoded protein is CASSFTGLGNTEAFF.

This clone has a single count. This rearrangement joins TRBV21-1 to TRBJ2-3; the table's D call, TRBD1, has no DNA check behind it. TRBV21-1 counts as a pseudogene. The CDR3 runs 18 residues. CDR3 amino acids: CASSSSLIRQGAADTQYF. CDR3 coding DNA: TGTGCCAGCAGCAGCTCCCTCATTCGACAGGGGGCAGCAGATACGCAGTATTTT.

This rearrangement joins TRBV18 to TRBJ1-1; D perhaps matches TRBD1 (6 bases). Germline-derived CDR1 and CDR2 are KGHSH and LQKENI. The CDR3 is made up of 15 amino acids. V was cut by 1 base and J by 2 bases, with 11 bases left in between. This CDR3 is CASSPRGGGNTEAFF. Here the CDR3 DNA reads TGTGCCAGCTCACCACGTGGGGGCGGAAACACTGAAGCTTTCTTT.

The rearrangement links TRBV5-6 to TRBJ1-2; D might be TRBD1 (6 bases). Germline V lookup: CDR1 SGHDT, CDR2 YYEEEE. This CDR3 is built from 14 residues. Between the trimmed V and J ends, which lost 2 bases and 8 bases, there was a span of 16 bases. The CDR3 DNA is TGTGCCAGCAGCTTCTCGACAGGCGAAAACGGCTACACCTTC. Its translation is CASSFSTGENGYTF.

This clone has more than one count but fewer than ten. The chain links TRBV7-2 to TRBJ1-3, with 7 bases fitting TRBD1. Trimming at V came to 1 base and at J to 1 base, leaving 13 bases not matched to a gene. This CDR3 has 19 residues. Germline CDR1 SGHTA, CDR2 FQGNSA. CDR3 amino acids: CASSLVRGRTGASGNTIYF. CDR3 bases: TGTGCCAGCAGCTTAGTTCGCGGTAGGACAGGAGCTTCTGGAAACACCATATATTTT.

This chain uses TRBV5-4 with TRBJ1-6, with no clear D. This CDR3 has 16 amino acids. Germline lookup yields CDR1 SGHNT and CDR2 YYREEE (reference sequence). Trimming took 3 bases from V and 7 from J, leaving 17 bases between them. CDR3 DNA sequence: TGTGCCAGCAGCTCTGCGACGAGGGATGGGAATTCACCCCTCCACTTT. Translated: CASSSATRDGNSPLHF.

The chain carries TRBV7-9 and TRBJ2-5; no reliable D call. CDR1 is SEHNR, CDR2 FQNEAQ, per germline (reference sequence). The ends were cut back, 5 bases at V and 5 bases at J, with 18 bases in the middle. The CDR3 consists of 15 residues. This chain's CDR3 is CASSTQALLGETQYF. The DNA of the CDR3 is TGTGCCAGCAGCACCCAAGCACTGCTCGGGGAGACCCAGTACTTC.

The V gene is TRBV4-1, the J gene TRBJ2-3, with a tentative D call TRBD1 (6 bases). The CDR3 sequence is 16 residues long. Deletions cut 4 bases from V and 0 bases from J, with 14 bases between. Germline V gives CDR1 MGHRA, CDR2 YSYEKL. The CDR3 loop is CASSLRGSTSTDTQYF. CDR3 bases: TGCGCCAGCAGCCTCAGGGGATCGACTAGCACAGATACGCAGTATTTT.

The V gene is TRBV5-6, the J gene TRBJ2-7; the D gene is possibly TRBD1 (5 bases). V lost 4 bases and J 2 bases, leaving 22 bases between the germline ends. The CDR3 is made up of 17 amino acids. Germline values: CDR1 SGHDT, CDR2 YYEEEE. CDR3 loop: CASSRRMRQSTAYEQYF. The CDR3 nucleotides are TGTGCCAGCAGCCGAAGGATGAGACAGTCTACAGCCTACGAGCAGTACTTC.

The chain carries TRBV2 and TRBJ2-2; 7 positions match TRBD2. V shed 8 bases and J 7 bases; nucleotides not matched to a gene: 7. Per germline, CDR1 SNHLY and CDR2 FYNNEI. The CDR3 loop spans 13 amino acids. The CDR3 nucleotides read TGTGCCAGCGGAGCGGGACTTGGCGGGGAGCTGTTTTTT. Its translation: CASGAGLGGELFF.

The CDR3 protein is CASGGARDYEQFF. The CDR3 bases are TGTGCCAGCGGGGGGGCCAGGGACTATGAGCAGTTCTTC. The chain carries TRBV27 and TRBJ2-1, with D tentatively TRBD2 (7 bases). Germline lookup yields CDR1 MNHEY and CDR2 SMNVEV (reference sequence). V gave up 8 bases and J gave up 8 bases, with 16 bases separating them. There are 13 residues in the CDR3.